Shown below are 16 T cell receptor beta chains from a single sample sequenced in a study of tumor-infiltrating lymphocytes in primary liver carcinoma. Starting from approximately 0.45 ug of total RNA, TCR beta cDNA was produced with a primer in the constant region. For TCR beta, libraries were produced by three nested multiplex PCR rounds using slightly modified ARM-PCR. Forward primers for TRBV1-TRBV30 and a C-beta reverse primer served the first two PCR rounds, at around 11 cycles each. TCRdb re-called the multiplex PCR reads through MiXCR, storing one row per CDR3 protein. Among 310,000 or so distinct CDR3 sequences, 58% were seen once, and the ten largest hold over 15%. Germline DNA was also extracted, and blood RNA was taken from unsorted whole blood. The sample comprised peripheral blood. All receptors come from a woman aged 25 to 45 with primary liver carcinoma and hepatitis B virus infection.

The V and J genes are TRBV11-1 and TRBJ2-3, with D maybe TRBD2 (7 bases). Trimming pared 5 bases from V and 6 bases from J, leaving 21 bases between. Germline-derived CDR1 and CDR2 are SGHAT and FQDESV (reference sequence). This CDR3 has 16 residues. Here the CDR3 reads CASSHGTSGKGDTQYF. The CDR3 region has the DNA TGTGCCAGCAGCCATGGGACAAGCGGGAAGGGGGATACGCAGTATTTT.

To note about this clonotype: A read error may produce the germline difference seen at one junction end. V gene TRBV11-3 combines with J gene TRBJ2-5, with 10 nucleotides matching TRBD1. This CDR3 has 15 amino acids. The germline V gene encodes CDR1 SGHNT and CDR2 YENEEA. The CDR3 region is CTSSYSTGGVEIQYF. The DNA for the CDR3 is TGTACCAGCAGCTATTCGACAGGGGGCGTAGAGATCCAGTACTTC.

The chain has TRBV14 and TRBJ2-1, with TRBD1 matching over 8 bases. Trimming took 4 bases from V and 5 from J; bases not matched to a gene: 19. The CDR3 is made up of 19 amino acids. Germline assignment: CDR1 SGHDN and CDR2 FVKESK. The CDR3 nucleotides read TGTGCCAGCAGCCCTACAGGACAGGGTCCCTCTCATGTGGACAATGAGCAGTTCTTC. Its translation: CASSPTGQGPSHVDNEQFF.

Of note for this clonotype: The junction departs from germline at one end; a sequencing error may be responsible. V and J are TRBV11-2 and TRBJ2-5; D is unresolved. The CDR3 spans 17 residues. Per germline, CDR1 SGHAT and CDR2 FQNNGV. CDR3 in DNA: TGTGCCAGCAGCTTAGGCCGGAAAGGGATGCCACAAGAGACCCTGTACTTC. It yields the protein CASSLGRKGMPQETLYF. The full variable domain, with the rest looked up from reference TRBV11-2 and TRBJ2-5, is EAGVAQSPRYKIIEKRQSVAFWCNPISGHATLYWYQQILGQGPKLLIQFQNNGVVDDSQLPKDRFSAERLKGVDSTLKIQPAKLEDSAVYLCASSLGRKGMPQETLYFGPGTRLLVL.

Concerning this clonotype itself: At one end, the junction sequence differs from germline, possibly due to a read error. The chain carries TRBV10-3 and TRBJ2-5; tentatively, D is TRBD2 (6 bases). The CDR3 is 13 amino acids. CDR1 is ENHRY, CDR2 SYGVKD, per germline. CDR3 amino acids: CAISDGGQEAQYF. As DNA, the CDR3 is TGTGCCATCAGTGACGGGGGTCAAGAGGCCCAGTACTTC.

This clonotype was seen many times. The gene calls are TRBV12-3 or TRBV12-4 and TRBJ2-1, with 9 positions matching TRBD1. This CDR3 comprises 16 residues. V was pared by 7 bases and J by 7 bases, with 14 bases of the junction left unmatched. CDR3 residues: CASTRFPGQGENEQFF. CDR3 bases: TGTGCCAGCACGAGGTTCCCGGGACAGGGCGAGAATGAGCAGTTCTTC.

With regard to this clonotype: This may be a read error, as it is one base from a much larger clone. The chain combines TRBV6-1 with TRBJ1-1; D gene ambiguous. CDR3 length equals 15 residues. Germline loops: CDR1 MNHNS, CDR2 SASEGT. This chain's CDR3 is CASNEARRSNTEAFF. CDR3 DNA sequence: TGTGCCAGCAATGAAGCGCGGCGCTCGAACACTGAAGCTTTCTTT.

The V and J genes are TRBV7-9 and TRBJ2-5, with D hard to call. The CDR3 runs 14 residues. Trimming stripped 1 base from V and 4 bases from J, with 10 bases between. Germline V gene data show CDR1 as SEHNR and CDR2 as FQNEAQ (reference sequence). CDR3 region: CASSLGRLGETQYF. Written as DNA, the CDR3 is TGTGCCAGCAGCTTAGGACGGCTGGGAGAGACCCAGTACTTC. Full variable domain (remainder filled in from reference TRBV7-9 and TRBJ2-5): DTGVSQNPRHKITKRGQNVTFRCDPISEHNRLYWYRQTLGQGPEFLTYFQNEAQLEKSRLLSDRFSAERPKGSFSTLEIQRTEQGDSAMYLCASSLGRLGETQYFGPGTRLLVL.

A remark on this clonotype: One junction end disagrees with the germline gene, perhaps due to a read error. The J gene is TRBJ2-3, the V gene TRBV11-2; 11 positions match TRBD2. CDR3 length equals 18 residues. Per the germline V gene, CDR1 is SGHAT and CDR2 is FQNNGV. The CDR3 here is CASSPSGGSGRVGDMQYF. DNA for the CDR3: TGTGCCAGCAGCCCCTCGGGTGGTAGCGGGAGGGTAGGCGATATGCAGTATTTT.

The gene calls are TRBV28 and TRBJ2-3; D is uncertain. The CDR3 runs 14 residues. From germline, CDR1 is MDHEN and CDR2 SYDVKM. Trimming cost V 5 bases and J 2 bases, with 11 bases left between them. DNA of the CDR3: TGTGCCAGCAGTCGCGGATGGCTCACAGATACGCAGTATTTT. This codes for CASSRGWLTDTQYF.

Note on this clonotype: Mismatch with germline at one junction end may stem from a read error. Here the CDR3 DNA reads TGTGCTAGCAGCCTAGGGCAGGGCAACACTAAAGCTTTCTTT. This sequence encodes CASSLGQGNTKAFF. The chain carries TRBV11-1 and TRBJ1-1; a possible D gene is TRBD1 (5 bases). The CDR3 runs 14 residues. Germline CDR1 is SGHAT and CDR2 is FQDESV (reference sequence). Full variable domain (remainder filled in from reference TRBV11-1 and TRBJ1-1): EAEVAQSPRYKITEKSQAVAFWCDPISGHATLYWYRQILGQGPELLVQFQDESVVDDSQLPKDRFSAERLKGVDSTLKIQPAELGDSAMYLCASSLGQGNTKAFFGQGTRLTVV.

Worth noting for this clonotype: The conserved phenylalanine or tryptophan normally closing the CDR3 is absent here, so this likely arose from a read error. CDR3 nucleotides: TGTGCCAGCAGCTTATTACCGGGACTAGCGGGACATTACAATGAGCAGTTCTTA. It yields the protein CASSLLPGLAGHYNEQFL. The rearrangement uses TRBV11-3 and TRBJ2-1; 13 positions agree with TRBD2. CDR3 size: 18 residues. V trimming: 2 bases; J trimming: 4 bases; junction bases outside the gene matches: 8. CDR1 and CDR2 (germline): SGHNT, YENEEA.

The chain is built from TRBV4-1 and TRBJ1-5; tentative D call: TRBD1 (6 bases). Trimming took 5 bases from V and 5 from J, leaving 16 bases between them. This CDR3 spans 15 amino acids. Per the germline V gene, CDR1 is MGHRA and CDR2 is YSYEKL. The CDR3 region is CASSFEGGWDQPQHF. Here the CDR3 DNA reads TGCGCCAGCAGCTTCGAGGGGGGGTGGGATCAGCCCCAGCATTTT.

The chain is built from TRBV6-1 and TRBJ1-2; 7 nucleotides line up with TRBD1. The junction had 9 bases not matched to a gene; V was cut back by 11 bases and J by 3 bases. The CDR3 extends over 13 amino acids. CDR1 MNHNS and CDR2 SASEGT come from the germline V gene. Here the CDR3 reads CACQGGSDYGYTF. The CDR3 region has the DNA TGTGCCTGCCAGGGGGGTTCCGACTATGGCTACACCTTC.

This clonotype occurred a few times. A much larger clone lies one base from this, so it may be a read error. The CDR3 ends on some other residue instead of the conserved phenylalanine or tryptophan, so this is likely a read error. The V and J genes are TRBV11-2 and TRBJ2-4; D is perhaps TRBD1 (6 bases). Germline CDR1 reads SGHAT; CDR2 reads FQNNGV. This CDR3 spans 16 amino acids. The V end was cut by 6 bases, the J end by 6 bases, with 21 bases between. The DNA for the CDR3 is TGTGCCAGCAGACCGACCCCCAGGGGTAGGATAAACATTCAGTACCTC. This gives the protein CASRPTPRGRINIQYL.

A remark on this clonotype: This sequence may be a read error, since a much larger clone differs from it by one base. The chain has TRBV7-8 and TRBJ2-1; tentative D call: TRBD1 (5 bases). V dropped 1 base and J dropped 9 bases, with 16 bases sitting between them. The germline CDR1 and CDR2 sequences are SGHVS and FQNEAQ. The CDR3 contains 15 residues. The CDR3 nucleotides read TGTGCCAGCAGCTTAGAATGGGGCAGAAACATTGAGCAGTTCTTC. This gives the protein CASSLEWGRNIEQFF.